This is a list of T cell receptor beta chains from one sample in a study of shared clonotypes between healthy human individuals. Assay used: immunoSEQ multiplex PCR; TCRdb lists only in-frame clones, some missing. The sample holds approximately 2,200,000 clones; about 93% are singletons and the top ten take roughly 1.7%. The source material was naive CD8+ T cells from PBMCs. The receptors originated from a man between 18 and 29 years old in good health. Some clones in this sample may be carry-over from other donors' samples. The CDR3 runs from the conserved cysteine through the conserved F or W. Each record gives: D gene, clone size, V gene, J gene, CDR3 DNA, CDR3 protein. The D gene is left open where the match is weak. Rows give clone size only sometimes, using once, few, many, or a class for an expanded clone.

d_gene: TRBD1
abundance: -
v_gene: TRBV25-1
j_gene: TRBJ2-1
CDR3nt: TGTGCCAGCAGGCCATCGGGACAGGGTATGGATTACAATGAGCAGTTCTTC
CDR3aa: CASRPSGQGMDYNEQFF

d_gene: -
abundance: -
v_gene: TRBV13
j_gene: TRBJ1-1
CDR3nt: TGTGCCAGCAGCCAGACCTACACTGAAGCTTTCTTT
CDR3aa: CASSQTYTEAFF

d_gene: TRBD1
abundance: -
v_gene: TRBV28
j_gene: TRBJ1-1
CDR3nt: TGTGCCAGCAGTCCCAGGGGGGGCCTGAACACTGAAGCTTTCTTT
CDR3aa: CASSPRGGLNTEAFF

d_gene: TRBD2
abundance: -
v_gene: TRBV13
j_gene: TRBJ2-5
CDR3nt: TGTGCCAGCAGCTTAAGGGGACTAGCGCAAGAGACCCAGTACTTC
CDR3aa: CASSLRGLAQETQYF

d_gene: -
abundance: -
v_gene: TRBV7-9
j_gene: TRBJ1-1
CDR3nt: TGTGCCAGCAGCCCGACATCAAACCTACTCAGGGACCAGGGTACTGAAGCTTTCTTT
CDR3aa: CASSPTSNLLRDQGTEAFF

d_gene: -
abundance: once
v_gene: TRBV7-2
j_gene: TRBJ2-3
CDR3nt: TGTGCCAGCAGCTATATGGGCACAGATACGCAGTATTTT
CDR3aa: CASSYMGTDTQYF

d_gene: TRBD1
abundance: -
v_gene: TRBV7-8
j_gene: TRBJ1-2
CDR3nt: TGTGCCAGCACTTTCGGGACAGGCTATGGCTACACCTTC
CDR3aa: CASTFGTGYGYTF

d_gene: -
abundance: once
v_gene: TRBV2
j_gene: TRBJ2-3
CDR3nt: TGTGCCAGCAGTGCACGGAGGCAAGACACAGATACGCAGTATTTT
CDR3aa: CASSARRQDTDTQYF

d_gene: TRBD2
abundance: -
v_gene: TRBV7-9
j_gene: TRBJ2-1
CDR3nt: TGTGCCAGCAGGAACATAGCGGGAGAACCTTACAATGAGCAGTTCTTC
CDR3aa: CASRNIAGEPYNEQFF

d_gene: TRBD2
abundance: once
v_gene: TRBV27
j_gene: TRBJ2-7
CDR3nt: TGTGCCAGCAGCTGGGCGGGAGAGGGATACGAGCAGTACTTC
CDR3aa: CASSWAGEGYEQYF

d_gene: -
abundance: -
v_gene: TRBV7-9
j_gene: TRBJ2-1
CDR3nt: TGTGCCAGCAGCTTAGGACCCCTAACCGGTGAGCAGTTCTTC
CDR3aa: CASSLGPLTGEQFF

d_gene: -
abundance: -
v_gene: TRBV4-1
j_gene: TRBJ1-1
CDR3nt: TGCGCCAGCAGCTTAGCTTTGAGTTTTGGGACTGAAGCTTTCTTT
CDR3aa: CASSLALSFGTEAFF

d_gene: TRBD2
abundance: -
v_gene: TRBV10-3
j_gene: TRBJ2-6
CDR3nt: TGTGCCATCAGTGAGTGGGGTCCGGGGGGAGCGGGCCCCGAGGCTGGGGCCAACGTCCTGACTTTC
CDR3aa: CAISEWGPGGAGPEAGANVLTF

d_gene: -
abundance: -
v_gene: TRBV11-3
j_gene: TRBJ2-2
CDR3nt: TGTGCCAGCAGCCCCCGTGTAGGGGCGAACACCGGGGAGCTGTTTTTT
CDR3aa: CASSPRVGANTGELFF

d_gene: -
abundance: -
v_gene: TRBV6-1
j_gene: TRBJ2-1
CDR3nt: TGTGCCAGCAGTGAAGCTGGGCTGACAGGCGATGAGCAGTTCTTC
CDR3aa: CASSEAGLTGDEQFF

d_gene: -
abundance: -
v_gene: TRBV5-6
j_gene: TRBJ1-5
CDR3nt: TGTGCCAGCAGCTGGGGACGGGCCAATTTGCCCCAGCATTTT
CDR3aa: CASSWGRANLPQHF

d_gene: TRBD1
abundance: -
v_gene: TRBV6-5
j_gene: TRBJ1-2
CDR3nt: TGTGCCAGCAGTTACTCTGGGACAGGTCTTAACTATGGCTACACCTTC
CDR3aa: CASSYSGTGLNYGYTF

d_gene: TRBD1
abundance: -
v_gene: TRBV9
j_gene: TRBJ2-1
CDR3nt: TGTGCCAGCAGCTCCCGGGACAGGGGGCTTAATGAGCAGTTCTTC
CDR3aa: CASSSRDRGLNEQFF

d_gene: -
abundance: -
v_gene: TRBV13
j_gene: TRBJ2-5
CDR3nt: TGTGCCAGCAGCCCGGACAGTCAAGAGACCCAGTACTTC
CDR3aa: CASSPDSQETQYF

d_gene: -
abundance: -
v_gene: TRBV12-2
j_gene: TRBJ1-1
CDR3nt: TGTGCAAGTCGCAGAGGGACAGGCCCTTGGAACACTGAAGCTTTCTTT
CDR3aa: CASRRGTGPWNTEAFF

d_gene: -
abundance: -
v_gene: TRBV19
j_gene: TRBJ2-1
CDR3nt: TGTGCCAGTAATAGCGGTCTCCCCTACAATGAGCAGTTCTTC
CDR3aa: CASNSGLPYNEQFF

d_gene: -
abundance: -
v_gene: TRBV10-2
j_gene: TRBJ1-4
CDR3nt: TGCGCCAGCAAGGAGGCGGGTCTGGGGGAACTGTTTTTT
CDR3aa: CASKEAGLGELFF

d_gene: TRBD1
abundance: -
v_gene: TRBV5-1
j_gene: TRBJ2-1
CDR3nt: TGCGCCAGCAGCTGGGACAGGGCCAATGAGCAGTTCTTC
CDR3aa: CASSWDRANEQFF

d_gene: TRBD1
abundance: -
v_gene: TRBV6-1
j_gene: TRBJ1-5
CDR3nt: TGTGCCAGCACCCCGGACAGGGTTGGCAATCAGCCCCAGCATTTT
CDR3aa: CASTPDRVGNQPQHF

d_gene: -
abundance: -
v_gene: TRBV9
j_gene: TRBJ2-3
CDR3nt: TGTGCCAGCAGCCCTTCCCGGGACACTTACACAGATACGCAGTATTTT
CDR3aa: CASSPSRDTYTDTQYF

d_gene: TRBD2
abundance: -
v_gene: TRBV10-2
j_gene: TRBJ2-1
CDR3nt: TGCGCCAGCAGTGAGAGGGCTAGCGGGAGAGGTGAGCAGTTCTTC
CDR3aa: CASSERASGRGEQFF

d_gene: -
abundance: -
v_gene: TRBV6-6
j_gene: TRBJ1-1
CDR3nt: TGTGCCAGCAGTTACCGTCCGGGAAACACTGAAGCTTTCTTT
CDR3aa: CASSYRPGNTEAFF

d_gene: TRBD2
abundance: -
v_gene: TRBV11-2
j_gene: TRBJ2-5
CDR3nt: TGTGCCAGCAGCGCTCCTAGCGGGAGGGCCAGCGGGGAGACCCAGTACTTC
CDR3aa: CASSAPSGRASGETQYF

d_gene: -
abundance: -
v_gene: TRBV27
j_gene: TRBJ2-6
CDR3nt: TGTGCCAGCAGTCCCATCCGGGACAACTCTGGGGCCAACGTCCTGACTTTC
CDR3aa: CASSPIRDNSGANVLTF

d_gene: -
abundance: -
v_gene: TRBV15
j_gene: TRBJ2-4
CDR3nt: TGTGCCACCAGCAGTGCTAGTTTGGGCAACATTCAGTACTTC
CDR3aa: CATSSASLGNIQYF

d_gene: -
abundance: -
v_gene: TRBV27
j_gene: TRBJ1-1
CDR3nt: TGTGCCAGCAGTTTATCACCGGGGGCAGGGACTGAAGCTTTCTTT
CDR3aa: CASSLSPGAGTEAFF

d_gene: TRBD1
abundance: -
v_gene: TRBV9
j_gene: TRBJ1-2
CDR3nt: TGTGCCAGCAGCGACAGGGGGGAAGGCTACACCTTC
CDR3aa: CASSDRGEGYTF

d_gene: TRBD1
abundance: -
v_gene: TRBV7-9
j_gene: TRBJ1-2
CDR3nt: TGTGCCAGCAGCCCGGAGGACAGGGAGACGGCCGGCTACACCTTC
CDR3aa: CASSPEDRETAGYTF

d_gene: -
abundance: -
v_gene: TRBV7-9
j_gene: TRBJ2-2
CDR3nt: TGTGCCAGCAGCTTATATCAGGTCACCGGGGAGCTGTTTTTT
CDR3aa: CASSLYQVTGELFF

d_gene: -
abundance: -
v_gene: TRBV5-1
j_gene: TRBJ2-7
CDR3nt: TGCGCCAGCAGCTTAGGGGCGGCGAGCTCCTACGAGCAGTACTTC
CDR3aa: CASSLGAASSYEQYF

d_gene: TRBD1
abundance: -
v_gene: TRBV29-1
j_gene: TRBJ1-2
CDR3nt: TGCAGCGGAAGGACAGGGGAGGGCTACACCTTC
CDR3aa: CSGRTGEGYTF

d_gene: TRBD2
abundance: -
v_gene: TRBV27
j_gene: TRBJ2-1
CDR3nt: TGTGCCAGCAGTTCCCTAGCGGGAGTTGCTTGGGAGCAGTTCTTC
CDR3aa: CASSSLAGVAWEQFF

d_gene: TRBD2
abundance: once
v_gene: TRBV4-3
j_gene: TRBJ2-7
CDR3nt: TGCGCCAGCAGCCCGTTCCTTGGGTCTAGCGGGAGTTCCTACGAGCAGTACTTC
CDR3aa: CASSPFLGSSGSSYEQYF

d_gene: TRBD1
abundance: once
v_gene: TRBV5-1
j_gene: TRBJ1-3
CDR3nt: TGCGCCAGCAGCTTGGGACAGGGAGTCCGCGACACCATATATTTT
CDR3aa: CASSLGQGVRDTIYF

d_gene: -
abundance: -
v_gene: TRBV11-2
j_gene: TRBJ1-5
CDR3nt: TGTGCCAGCAGCTTAGATCCGGGGGCGCGCAGGCAGCCCCAGCATTTT
CDR3aa: CASSLDPGARRQPQHF

d_gene: -
abundance: -
v_gene: TRBV20-1
j_gene: TRBJ1-4
CDR3nt: TGCAGTGCTAGACAGGACGAAAAACTGTTTTTT
CDR3aa: CSARQDEKLFF

d_gene: -
abundance: -
v_gene: TRBV7-2
j_gene: TRBJ2-1
CDR3nt: TGTGCCAGCAGCCTGGGCGGAAGGGCGGTCGCTGAGCAGTTCTTC
CDR3aa: CASSLGGRAVAEQFF

d_gene: TRBD1
abundance: -
v_gene: TRBV7-9
j_gene: TRBJ2-1
CDR3nt: TGTGCCAGCAGCGACGGGACAGGGCAATTCAATGAGCAGTTCTTC
CDR3aa: CASSDGTGQFNEQFF

d_gene: -
abundance: -
v_gene: TRBV5-6
j_gene: TRBJ2-7
CDR3nt: TGTGCCAGCAGCTTCGGGACACAGTCCTACGAGCAGTACTTC
CDR3aa: CASSFGTQSYEQYF

d_gene: TRBD2
abundance: -
v_gene: TRBV2
j_gene: TRBJ2-7
CDR3nt: TGTGCCACTCGATGGACGGGAGGGTCCTACGAGCAGTACTTC
CDR3aa: CATRWTGGSYEQYF

d_gene: -
abundance: -
v_gene: TRBV6-6
j_gene: TRBJ1-2
CDR3nt: TGTGCCAGCACTCCCTCTCCCCGGGGGCTAGGGGTATACACCTTC
CDR3aa: CASTPSPRGLGVYTF

d_gene: -
abundance: -
v_gene: TRBV29-1
j_gene: TRBJ2-5
CDR3nt: TGCAGCGTTGAGTCAGGGGAAGAGACCCAGTACTTC
CDR3aa: CSVESGEETQYF

d_gene: -
abundance: once
v_gene: TRBV14
j_gene: TRBJ1-1
CDR3nt: TGTGCCAGCAGACCACTGAACACTGAAGCTTTCTTT
CDR3aa: CASRPLNTEAFF